The present TCR beta chain was sequenced within a study of CD8 T cells in ankylosing spondylitis. Study results and limitations: In synovial fluid and blood from reactive arthritis, some motif variants were previously reported. Disease-linked clones bore a CD8+ phenotype, appearing relatively rarely in peripheral blood. According to the report, clones linked to the disease were significantly enriched in matched synovial fluid samples taken from ankylosing spondylitis patients. There was a TCR beta motif, made of several highly homologous variants, that appeared characteristic of ankylosing spondylitis blood.

TCRdb called the 5' RACE reads again in MiXCR, with one record for every CDR3 protein. The data show roughly 370,000 distinct CDR3 sequences, about 20% seen once. This clonotype was seen at least ten times. Its antigen is not identified. Trimming took 8 bases from V and 5 from J, leaving 19 bases between them. Per the germline V gene, CDR1 is SGHVS and CDR2 is FNYEAQ. The CDR3 is 15 residues long. This sequence was found in a male donor with ankylosing spondylitis. Input material: blood, either unsorted or a sorted T cell fraction (not recorded which). This chain connects TRBV7-6 to TRBJ2-1, with D maybe TRBD2 (5 bases). The CDR3 DNA follows: TGTGCCAGCTGCCTTGGGCGGGCATCTAACAATGAGCAGTTCTTC. Protein: CASCLGRASNNEQFF.